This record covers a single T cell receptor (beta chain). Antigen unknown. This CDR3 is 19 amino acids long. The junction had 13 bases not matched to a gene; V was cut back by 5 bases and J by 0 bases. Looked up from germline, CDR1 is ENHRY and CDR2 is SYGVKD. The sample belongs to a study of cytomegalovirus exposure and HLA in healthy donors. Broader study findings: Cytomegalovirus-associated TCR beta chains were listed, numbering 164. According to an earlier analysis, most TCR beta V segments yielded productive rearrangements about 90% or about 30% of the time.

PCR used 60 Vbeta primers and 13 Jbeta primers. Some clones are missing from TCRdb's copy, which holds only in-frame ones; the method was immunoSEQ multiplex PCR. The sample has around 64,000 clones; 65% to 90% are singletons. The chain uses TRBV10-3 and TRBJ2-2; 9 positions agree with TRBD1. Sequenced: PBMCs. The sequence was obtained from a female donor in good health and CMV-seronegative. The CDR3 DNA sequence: TGTGCCATCAGTTCCCTTCCCGGGACAGGGACCGCGAACACCGGGGAGCTGTTTTTT. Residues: CAISSLPGTGTANTGELFF.